Reported below is one TCR beta chain. The data belong to a study of blood T cell repertoires in COVID-19. Overall study: Sources were T cells, B-cell-depleted T cells, or PBMCs; the material itself was cDNA or gDNA.

The age range of participants was 18 to 89 years, with residence in 20 to 25 US areas. V was cut by 2 bases and J by 0 bases, with 8 bases left in between. Germline CDR1 reads SGHTA; CDR2 reads FQGNSA. This CDR3 has 15 residues. Measured with immunoSEQ multiplex PCR; TCRdb has only the in-frame clones, and not every one. The data show a few hundred thousand clones, 80% to 90% seen once. The TCR was taken from a man aged 30 to 45 who had recovered from COVID-19. The rearrangement links TRBV7-2 to TRBJ1-5, with a possible D match to TRBD1 (5 bases). Sequencing was carried out using PBMCs or T cells enriched from blood (not recorded which). In DNA, the CDR3 is TGTGCCAGCAGCTTAAAGGGGTATAGCAATCAGCCCCAGCATTTT. It translates to CASSLKGYSNQPQHF.